The clone carrying this T cell receptor beta chain was seen only a few times. Its specificity is unknown. This entry belongs to a study of T-cell memory formation after mild COVID-19. Regarding the study as a whole: In pre-infection memory, a portion of responding clones appeared, which suggested that cross-reactive memory joined.

TCRdb used MiXCR to reprocess the 5' RACE reads, holding one entry per CDR3 protein. The sample carries approximately 500,000 distinct CDR3 sequences, 25% recorded once. The CDR3 totals 19 residues. Germline V gene data show CDR1 as SGDLS and CDR2 as YYNGEE. Trimming removed 0 bases from V and 3 bases from J; junction bases left unmatched: 11. This receptor was taken from an adult woman who had mild COVID-19 (a few samples of this study predate the infection). Cell type and time point are not known. This chain links TRBV9 with TRBJ2-1; the match to TRBD2 covers 11 bases. The sample consisted of PBMCs or a T cell subset sorted from them (not recorded which). CDR3: CASSVGPGTSGTVYNEQFF. DNA of the CDR3: TGTGCCAGCAGCGTAGGTCCCGGGACTAGCGGAACAGTCTACAATGAGCAGTTCTTC.